The rows below give T cell receptor beta chains drawn from one sample of a study of cytomegalovirus exposure and HLA in healthy donors. Some clones are missing from TCRdb's copy, which holds only in-frame ones; the method was immunoSEQ multiplex PCR. The sample has more than 95,000 clones, about 80% seen once; the top ten hold around 5%. Material: PBMCs. The receptor source for this set is a woman under 30 in good health and CMV-seropositive. Each CDR3 is given with its conserved first and last residue. A D gene is named only where the DNA matches it firmly. Clone size appears in some rows only: once, few, many, or a class for an expanded clone.

D,J,V,size,DNA,CDR3
-,TRBJ2-3,TRBV6-5,-,TGTGCCAGCAGTACGGGGGGCACAGATACGCAGTATTTT,CASSTGGTDTQYF
TRBD1,TRBJ2-1,TRBV29-1,-,TGCAGCGTTGTGCCCCCGACAGGGGTCAATGAGCAGTTCTTC,CSVVPPTGVNEQFF
TRBD2,TRBJ2-7,TRBV19,-,TGTGCCAGTAGTCCTCTAGCGGGAGTGCTGGAGCAGTACTTC,CASSPLAGVLEQYF
TRBD2,TRBJ2-2,TRBV5-6,-,TGTGCCAGCATCTCAATAGCGGGAGGTTGGTGGGAGTACACCGGGGAGCTGTTTTTT,CASISIAGGWWEYTGELFF
TRBD1,TRBJ2-5,TRBV9,-,TGTGCCAGCAGCGTACAGGGACAGGGCTTTCAGGAGACCCAGTACTTC,CASSVQGQGFQETQYF
-,TRBJ2-1,TRBV7-2,-,TGTGCCAGCAGCTTAGCGGGAGTTTCTGAGCAGTTCTTC,CASSLAGVSEQFF
-,TRBJ1-1,TRBV2,once,TGTGCCAGCACCGACAACAACATGAACACTGAAGCTTTCTTT,CASTDNNMNTEAFF
-,TRBJ1-5,TRBV5-1,few,TGCGCCAGCAGCTTGGAACCGGGTAGCAATCAGCCCCAGCATTTT,CASSLEPGSNQPQHF
TRBD2,TRBJ2-2,TRBV6-1,-,TGTGCCGGACTAGATGGCACCGGGGAGCTGTTTTTT,CAGLDGTGELFF
TRBD2,TRBJ2-7,TRBV6-6,-,TGTGCCAGCAGTTACTCAGGACTAGCGGGAGCATACGAGCAGTACTTC,CASSYSGLAGAYEQYF
TRBD1,TRBJ2-1,TRBV9,few,TGTGCCAGCAGCGCCCGGGACAGGGAGAACAATGAGCAGTTCTTC,CASSARDRENNEQFF
-,TRBJ2-7,TRBV25-1,-,TGTGCCAGCAGTGAGGGGAGGTCCTACGAGCAGTACTTC,CASSEGRSYEQYF
TRBD1,TRBJ2-3,TRBV13,-,TGTGCCAGCAGCCACCGGACAGGTTCTAGCACAGATACGCAGTATTTT,CASSHRTGSSTDTQYF
-,TRBJ2-1,TRBV4-2,-,TGTGCCAGCAGCCAAGATATTGAGCTAATTGAGCAGTTCTTC,CASSQDIELIEQFF
TRBD2,TRBJ2-1,TRBV5-3,-,TGTGCCAGAAGCTATCCCCCAGGACTAGCGGGAGGGCCTGAGGAGCAGTTCTTC,CARSYPPGLAGGPEEQFF
-,TRBJ2-5,TRBV15,few,TGTGCCACCAGCAGACCTTATTCAGGCGCAGAGACCCAGTACTTC,CATSRPYSGAETQYF
-,TRBJ2-2,TRBV6-4,-,TGTGCCAGCAGGCCACAGGGGAACACCGGGGAGCTGTTTTTT,CASRPQGNTGELFF
-,TRBJ1-1,TRBV10-2,once,TGCGCCAGCACTGAAGAAGCGACAGGGAACACTGAAGCTTTCTTT,CASTEEATGNTEAFF
TRBD1,TRBJ2-7,TRBV19,-,TGTGCCAGTAGTATAGGGAGGGGGACAGGTCTGTACGAGCAGTACTTC,CASSIGRGTGLYEQYF
TRBD1,TRBJ1-2,TRBV6-1,-,TGTGCCGGTGCCCGGGACAGGGGAAGATATGGCTACACCTTC,CAGARDRGRYGYTF
TRBD2,TRBJ2-7,TRBV6-1,-,TGTGCCAGCAGTGAAAGGACTAGCGGGAGGACCTACGAGCAGTACTTC,CASSERTSGRTYEQYF
-,TRBJ1-1,TRBV29-1,-,TGCAGCGTTGAACCTAACACTGAAGCTTTCTTT,CSVEPNTEAFF
-,TRBJ2-5,TRBV7-9,-,TGTGCCAGCAGCTTGTCGGGATCCTGGTTAGGGGAGACCCAGTACTTC,CASSLSGSWLGETQYF
-,TRBJ1-2,TRBV6-6,-,TGTGCCAGCAGTCCTCAGGGCGCTAACTATGGCTACACCTTC,CASSPQGANYGYTF
TRBD1,TRBJ2-4,TRBV30,few,TGTGCCTGGAATGACAGGGCAAACATTCAGTACTTC,CAWNDRANIQYF
TRBD1,TRBJ2-5,TRBV4-1,-,TGCGCCAGCAGCTCCCTTGGGACAGGGTTTAAAGAGACCCAGTACTTC,CASSSLGTGFKETQYF
-,TRBJ1-3,TRBV9,once,TGTGCCAGCAGCCCGACAGACTCTGGAAACACCATATATTTT,CASSPTDSGNTIYF
TRBD2,TRBJ2-5,TRBV6-6,-,TGTGCCAGCAGGCTAGCGGGAGTGGAGACCCAGTACTTC,CASRLAGVETQYF
TRBD2,TRBJ2-5,TRBV9,once,TGTGCCAGCAGCGCACTAGCGGCACAAGAGACCCAGTACTTC,CASSALAAQETQYF
-,TRBJ1-2,TRBV6-5,-,TGTGCCAGCAGTACGGGGGGCCCCTATGGCTACACCTTC,CASSTGGPYGYTF
TRBD1,TRBJ1-1,TRBV6-5,-,TGTGCCAGCAGTTCGGGACAGGGAAGGGGCACTGAAGCCTTCTTT,CASSSGQGRGTEAFF